The table lists the clone carrying this TCR beta chain with a count of one. The antigen remains undetermined. TCRdb redid the calling of the reads with MiXCR, one entry per CDR3 protein. Of hundreds of thousands of distinct CDR3 sequences in the sample, under 40% were seen once. Deletions cut 3 bases from V and 7 bases from J, with 13 bases between. The CDR3 consists of 14 residues. The data were obtained in a study of T cell repertoires in cytomegalovirus infection. Whole-study context: CMV infection together with matching HLA type was indicated by public TCR beta signatures.

Study-wide results and limits: Dominating the ex vivo response were TCR beta clonotypes that were CMV-specific and HLA-C-restricted. The cumulative frequency of public TCR beta families identified carriers of CMV plus the relevant HLA.

This sequence was found in a human donor in good health (CMV status not recorded). Some clones in this sample may be carry-over from other donors' samples. The chain combines TRBV12-3 or TRBV12-4 with TRBJ1-5, with D possibly TRBD1 on 6 matching bases. Sequencing was carried out using PBMCs. CDR3 coding DNA: TGTGCCAGCAGTTTTTCGACAAGGGGGCAGCCCCAGCATTTT. This translates into CASSFSTRGQPQHF.